Described below is a single T cell receptor (beta chain) sequence and its context. Antigen: not known. Trimming took 0 bases from V and 5 from J, leaving 14 bases between them. Per germline, CDR1 SGHRS and CDR2 YFSETQ. The CDR3 loop spans 15 amino acids. These data come from a study of cytotoxic CD8 clonotypes in ibrutinib-treated CLL. Study observations and caveats: Clonality measured at baseline exceeded age-matched healthy donors, tracking circulating CD8+ T-cell counts.

TCRdb's table, derived via immunoSEQ multiplex PCR, lists solely in-frame clones and lacks some. The sample includes about 130,000 clones, 76% of them seen just once. The source material was PBMCs, sampled after 24 months of ibrutinib treatment. This chain joins TRBV5-1 and TRBJ2-5; possibly TRBD1 for D (6 bases). This TCR was recovered from a human donor with chronic lymphocytic leukemia. The CDR3 DNA follows: TGCGCCAGCAGCTTGGAGGCAGGGGCTTGGGAGACCCAGTACTTC. Its translation is CASSLEAGAWETQYF.